The T cell receptor (beta chain) under discussion was sequenced for a study of identical twins. Findings and limits, study-wide: Beta clonotypes that were abundant in cord blood contained fewer insertions, a pattern absent from memory repertoires. Shared out-of-frame alpha sequences (those common to twins) showed excess low generation probability.

This CDR3 comprises 13 residues. Germline V CDR1 and CDR2: SQVTM, ANQGSEA. This clonotype came up a few times. As yet, its antigen is unknown. Mismatch with germline at one junction end may stem from a read error. One entry per CDR3 protein results from TCRdb running MiXCR on the 5' RACE reads. The table has just over 450,000 distinct CDR3 sequences, approximately 15% seen once; the top ten hold 0.52%. The same data also went into a second study, on yellow fever vaccine responses in identical twins. According to that study: Vaccine T cell responses of twins reportedly seemed partly convergent and partly personalized.

This receptor was obtained from a woman aged 18-35 years in good health. The J gene is TRBJ1-1, the V gene TRBV29-1, with D maybe TRBD1 (5 bases). The sample taken for sequencing was CD4+ T cells sorted from blood. CDR3 coding DNA: TGCAGCGTTGAAGCGCAGGGTTCCACTGGAGCTTTCTTT. Amino acids: CSVEAQGSTGAFF. Full variable domain (rest looked up from reference TRBV29-1 and TRBJ1-1): SAVISQKPSRDICQRGTSLTIQCQVDSQVTMMFWYRQQPGQSLTLIATANQGSEATYESGFVIDKFPISRPNLTFSTLTVSNMSPEDSSIYLCSVEAQGSTGAFFGQGTRLTVV.